What follows describes a single T cell receptor beta chain. This sample includes further DNA sequences coding for the same CDR3. The record originates from a study of blood T cell repertoires in COVID-19. Turning to the study itself: PBMCs, B-cell-depleted T cells, or T cells were the source of the cDNA or gDNA that made up the material.

The J segment lost 5 bases and the V segment lost 6 bases, leaving 5 bases of the junction unmatched. Germline V gene sequence: CDR1 SNHLY, CDR2 FYNNEI. There are 15 residues in the CDR3. Repertoires were generated with immunoSEQ multiplex PCR, while TCRdb's copy carries only in-frame clones and drops some. The sample yields around 360,000 clones, around 87% seen once. Cohorts were determined from participant-reported clinical history. The material sequenced was PBMCs or T cells enriched from blood (not recorded which). The sequence was collected from a man aged 40-49 years in a cohort exposed to, infected with or recovered from COVID-19 (not recorded which). The chain carries TRBV2 and TRBJ2-2, with 11 bases lining up with TRBD2. DNA for the CDR3: TGTGCCAGCAGGATAGCGGGAGGGGGGACCGGGGAGCTGTTTTTT. Residues: CASRIAGGGTGELFF. Full variable domain (outside the CDR3, taken from reference TRBV2 and TRBJ2-2): EPEVTQTPSHQVTQMGQEVILRCVPISNHLYFYWYRQILGQKVEFLVSFYNNEISEKSEIFDDQFSVERPDGSNFTLKIRSTKLEDSAMYFCASRIAGGGTGELFFGEGSRLTVL.